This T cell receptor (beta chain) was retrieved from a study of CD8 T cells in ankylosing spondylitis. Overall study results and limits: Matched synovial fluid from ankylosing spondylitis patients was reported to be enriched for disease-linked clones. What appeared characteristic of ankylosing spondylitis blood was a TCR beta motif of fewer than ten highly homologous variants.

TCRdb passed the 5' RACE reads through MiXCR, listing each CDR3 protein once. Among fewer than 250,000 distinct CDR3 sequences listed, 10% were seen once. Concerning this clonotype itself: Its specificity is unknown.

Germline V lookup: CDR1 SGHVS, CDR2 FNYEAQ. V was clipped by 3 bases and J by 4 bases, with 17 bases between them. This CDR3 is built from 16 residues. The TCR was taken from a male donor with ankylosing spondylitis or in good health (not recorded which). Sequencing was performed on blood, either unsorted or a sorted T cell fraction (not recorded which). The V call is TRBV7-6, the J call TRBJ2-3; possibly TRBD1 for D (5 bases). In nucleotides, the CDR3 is TGTGCCAGCAGCTTTACCTCAGGGTACAGCCCAGATACGCAGTATTTT. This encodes CASSFTSGYSPDTQYF.